The next 8 T cell receptor beta chains were all read from a single sample in a study of blood T cell repertoires in COVID-19. TCRdb's copy holds only in-frame clones and misses some; the assay was immunoSEQ multiplex PCR. The sample holds some 180,000 clones, approximately 84% seen once. The material sequenced was peripheral blood. These receptors were obtained from a woman aged 80 or over with COVID-19, enrolled during active disease.

The rearrangement uses TRBV11-2 and TRBJ1-6; D may be TRBD1 (5 bases). The ends were cut back, 1 base at V and 0 bases at J, with 10 bases in the middle. This CDR3 contains 17 residues. Germline values: CDR1 SGHAT, CDR2 FQNNGV. The CDR3 nucleotides are TGTGCCAGCAGCTTAGCCGGGGGGGGCTCCTATAATTCACCCCTCCACTTT. This codes for CASSLAGGGSYNSPLHF.

The V call is TRBV5-4, the J call TRBJ2-2; TRBD2 might be the D (5 bases). This CDR3 has 13 amino acids. The V gene lost 4 bases and the J gene lost 5 bases, with 9 bases spanning the gap. Germline V lookup: CDR1 SGHNT, CDR2 YYREEE (reference sequence). DNA for the CDR3: TGTGCCAGCAGCCCAGCGGTGACCGGGGAGCTGTTTTTT. Translation: CASSPAVTGELFF.

This clone was counted only a few times. The rearrangement links TRBV29-1 to TRBJ2-1, with 11 bases identical to TRBD2. Germline V gene lookup returns CDR1 SQVTM and CDR2 ANQGSEA. With V trimmed by 7 bases and J by 4 bases, 3 bases remained unmatched. This CDR3 spans 13 amino acids. CDR3 nucleotide sequence: TGCAGCGGCGGGACTAGCGGATACAATGAGCAGTTCTTC. This codes for CSGGTSGYNEQFF.

The chain links TRBV28 to TRBJ2-1, with 13 nucleotides matching TRBD2. The CDR3 extends over 16 amino acids. With 8 bases clipped from V and 2 bases from J, the junction kept 6 bases outside the gene matches. CDR1 is MDHEN, CDR2 SYDVKM, per germline. The chain's CDR3 is CASFGGLAGTYNEQFF. The CDR3 DNA follows: TGTGCCAGCTTTGGGGGACTAGCGGGAACCTACAATGAGCAGTTCTTC.

The V call is TRBV27, the J call TRBJ2-1, with D tentatively TRBD2 (6 bases). This CDR3 comprises 16 residues. Germline V gives CDR1 MNHEY, CDR2 SMNVEV (reference sequence). Trimming pared 3 bases from V and 4 bases from J, leaving 16 bases between. CDR3 protein: CASSFLGTDLYNEQFF. For the CDR3, the DNA is TGTGCCAGCAGTTTCCTCGGGACTGACTTATACAATGAGCAGTTCTTC.

The J gene is TRBJ1-5, the V gene TRBV19; 9 nucleotides agree with TRBD1. Germline CDR1 reads LNHDA; CDR2 reads SQIVND (reference sequence). V was clipped by 6 bases and J by 7 bases; unmatched bases: 7. The CDR3 has 14 residues. The CDR3 region has the DNA TGTGCCAGTAGGAGGGGACAGGGCGGGCAGCCCCAGCATTTT. It codes for CASRRGQGGQPQHF.

This clone occurred once. The chain carries TRBV7-6 and TRBJ2-1; possible D gene TRBD1, 6 bases. The CDR3 totals 15 residues. V was trimmed by 1 base and J by 8 bases, leaving 15 bases between them. Germline V gene data show CDR1 as SGHVS and CDR2 as FNYEAQ. This CDR3 is CASSLVPQGVHEQFF. The CDR3 region has the DNA TGTGCCAGCAGCTTAGTTCCACAGGGCGTCCATGAGCAGTTCTTC.

The J gene is TRBJ2-1, the V gene TRBV5-1; D perhaps matches TRBD1 (6 bases). The CDR3 is 14 amino acids. Germline CDR1 and CDR2: SGHRS and YFSETQ. Trimming pared 0 bases from V and 5 bases from J, leaving 9 bases between. The CDR3 coding sequence is TGCGCCAGCAGCTTGGTGGGGGCAGACAATGAGCAGTTCTTC. The encoded protein is CASSLVGADNEQFF.